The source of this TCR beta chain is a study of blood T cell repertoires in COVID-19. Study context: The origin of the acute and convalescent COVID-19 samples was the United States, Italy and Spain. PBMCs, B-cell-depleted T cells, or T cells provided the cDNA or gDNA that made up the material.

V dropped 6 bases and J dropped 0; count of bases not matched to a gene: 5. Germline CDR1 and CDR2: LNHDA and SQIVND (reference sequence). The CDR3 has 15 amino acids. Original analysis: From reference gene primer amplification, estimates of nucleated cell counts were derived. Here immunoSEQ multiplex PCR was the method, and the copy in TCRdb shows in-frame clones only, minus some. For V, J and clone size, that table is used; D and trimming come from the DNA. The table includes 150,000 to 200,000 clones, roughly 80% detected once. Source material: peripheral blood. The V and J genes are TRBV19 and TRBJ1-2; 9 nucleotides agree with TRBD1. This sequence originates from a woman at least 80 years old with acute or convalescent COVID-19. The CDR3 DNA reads TGTGCCAGTAGGGGGACAGGGAGATCTAACTATGGCTACACCTTC. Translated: CASRGTGRSNYGYTF.